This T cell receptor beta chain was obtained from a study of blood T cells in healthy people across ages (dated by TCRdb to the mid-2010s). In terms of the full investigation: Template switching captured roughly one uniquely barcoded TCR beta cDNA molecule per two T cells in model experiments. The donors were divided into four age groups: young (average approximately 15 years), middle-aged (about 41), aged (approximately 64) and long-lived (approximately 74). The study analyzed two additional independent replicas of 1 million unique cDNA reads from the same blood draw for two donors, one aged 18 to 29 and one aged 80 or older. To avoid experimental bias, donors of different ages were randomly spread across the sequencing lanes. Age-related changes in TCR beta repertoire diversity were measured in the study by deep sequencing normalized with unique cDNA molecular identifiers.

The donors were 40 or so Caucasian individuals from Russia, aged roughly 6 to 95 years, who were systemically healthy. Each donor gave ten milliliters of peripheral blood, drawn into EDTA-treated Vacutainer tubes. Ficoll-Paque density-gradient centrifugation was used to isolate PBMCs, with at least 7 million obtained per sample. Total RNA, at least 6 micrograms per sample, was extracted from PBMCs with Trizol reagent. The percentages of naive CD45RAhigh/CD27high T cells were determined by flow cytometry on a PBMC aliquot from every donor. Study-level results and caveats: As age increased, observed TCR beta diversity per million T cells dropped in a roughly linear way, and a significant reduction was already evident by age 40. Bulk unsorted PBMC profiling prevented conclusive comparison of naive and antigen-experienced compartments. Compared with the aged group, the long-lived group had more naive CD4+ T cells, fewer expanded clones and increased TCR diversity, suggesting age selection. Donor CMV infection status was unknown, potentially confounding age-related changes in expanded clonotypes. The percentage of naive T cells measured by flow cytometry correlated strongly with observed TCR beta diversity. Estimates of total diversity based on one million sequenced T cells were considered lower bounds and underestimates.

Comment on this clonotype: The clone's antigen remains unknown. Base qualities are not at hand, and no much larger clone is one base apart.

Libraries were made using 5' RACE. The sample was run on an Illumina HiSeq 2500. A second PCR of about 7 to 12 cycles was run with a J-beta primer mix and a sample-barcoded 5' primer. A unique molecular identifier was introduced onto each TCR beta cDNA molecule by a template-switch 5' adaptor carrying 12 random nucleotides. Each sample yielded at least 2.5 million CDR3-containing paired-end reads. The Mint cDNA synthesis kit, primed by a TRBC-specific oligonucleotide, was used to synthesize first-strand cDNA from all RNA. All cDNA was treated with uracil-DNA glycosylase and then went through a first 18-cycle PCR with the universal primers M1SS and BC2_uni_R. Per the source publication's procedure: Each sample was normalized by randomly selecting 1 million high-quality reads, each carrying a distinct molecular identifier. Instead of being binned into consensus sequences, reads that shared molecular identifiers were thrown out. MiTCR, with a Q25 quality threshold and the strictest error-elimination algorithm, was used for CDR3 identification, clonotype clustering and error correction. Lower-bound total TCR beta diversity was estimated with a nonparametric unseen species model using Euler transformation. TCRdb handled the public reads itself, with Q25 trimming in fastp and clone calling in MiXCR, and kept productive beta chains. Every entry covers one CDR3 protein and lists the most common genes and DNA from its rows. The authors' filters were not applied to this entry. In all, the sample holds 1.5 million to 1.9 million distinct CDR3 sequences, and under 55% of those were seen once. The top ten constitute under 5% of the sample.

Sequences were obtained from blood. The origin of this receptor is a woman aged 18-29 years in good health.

The nucleotide sequence reads TGTGCCAGCAGGGCGGGACAGTTTTACGAGCAGTACTTC. The resulting protein is CASRAGQFYEQYF. Recombination linked TRBV27 to TRBJ2-5, and perhaps TRBD1 as D gene, on 7 matching bases. TRBJ2-7 explains the end of the DNA better; the J call may be wrong. The CDR3 numbers 13 residues from cysteine through phenylalanine. Just the 39-base CDR3 DNA is kept, in frame starting at base 1. CDR1 MNHEY and CDR2 SMNVEV were looked up in the germline V gene (reference sequence).